Each of the 8 T cell receptor beta chains below was sequenced from the same sample in a study of blood T cells in healthy people across ages (dated by TCRdb to 2014 to 2015). Libraries were made using 5' RACE. Reads for this sample came from an Illumina HiSeq 2500. A second PCR of about 7 to 12 cycles was run with a J-beta primer mix and a sample-barcoded 5' primer. The public reads were quality trimmed at Q25 with fastp and then assembled into clones with MiXCR by TCRdb, keeping productive beta chains. Rows with one shared CDR3 protein collapse into an entry with the most common genes and DNA. The sample table contains about a million distinct CDR3 sequences; only one count was recorded for roughly 50% of them. Around 15% of the sample is taken by the ten largest. The sequencing sample was made of blood. These receptors were obtained from a man aged 25 to 40 in good health.

The chain employs TRBV3-1 and TRBJ1-1, with D unclear. Germline CDR1 is LGHDT and CDR2 is YNNKEL (reference sequence). Trimming pared 5 bases from V and 8 bases from J, leaving 15 bases between. The CDR3 length is 13 residues. CDR3 region: CASSSGGRYEAFF. The CDR3 DNA reads TGTGCCAGCAGCTCAGGCGGGCGGTACGAAGCTTTCTTT.

This rearrangement joins TRBV7-9 to TRBJ2-2; D tentatively reads TRBD1 or TRBD2 (5 bases each). This CDR3 contains 13 residues. V was pared by 3 bases and J by 5 bases, with 7 bases between. The germline CDR1 and CDR2 sequences are SEHNR and FQNEAQ (reference sequence). In DNA, the CDR3 is TGTGCCAGCAGCTTCTGGGGGACCGGGGAGCTGTTTTTT. Protein: CASSFWGTGELFF. The variable domain in full, completed from reference TRBV7-9 and TRBJ2-2, reads DTGVSQNPRHKITKRGQNVTFRCDPISEHNRLYWYRQTLGQGPEFLTYFQNEAQLEKSRLLSDRFSAERPKGSFSTLEIQRTEQGDSAMYLCASSFWGTGELFFGEGSRLTVL.

This clonotype was recorded at least ten times. This rearrangement joins TRBV7-3 to TRBJ1-1; D uncertain. V lost 5 bases to trimming and J lost 1 base, with 8 bases between them. CDR1 and CDR2 (germline): SGHTA, FQGTGA. CDR3 length equals 13 residues. The CDR3 DNA is TGTGCCAGCAGCCCCCCGGGGAACACTGAAGCTTTCTTT. This translates into CASSPPGNTEAFF.

The CDR3 region has the DNA TGTGATTTAGGGGCCCGCGGAGAGCAGTTCTTC. It encodes CDLGARGEQFF. The chain has TRBV7-7 and TRBJ2-1, with D tentatively TRBD1 (5 bases). Germline V lookup: CDR1 SSHAT, CDR2 FNYEAQ (reference sequence). The CDR3 has 11 amino acids. The entire variable domain, with the rest obtained from reference TRBV7-7 and TRBJ2-1, is as follows: GAGVSQSPRYKVTKRGQDVTLRCDPISSHATLYWYQQALGQGPEFLTYFNYEAQPDKSGLPSDRFSAERPEGSISTLTIQRTEQRDSAMYRCDLGARGEQFFGPGTRLTVL.

Notes on this clonotype: Germline and junction disagree at one end, which may indicate a read error. The chain uses TRBV6-6 and TRBJ1-2; D not resolved. CDR3 length equals 13 residues. The germline V gene encodes CDR1 MNHNY and CDR2 SVGAGI (reference sequence). The CDR3 DNA follows: TGTGCCAGCAGTGACTCCCCCGAGCGGGGCTACACCTTC. This sequence encodes CASSDSPERGYTF.

Turning to this clonotype: One base away lies a much larger clone, so this may be a sequencing read error. The chain links TRBV4-3 to TRBJ1-4; D gene unclear. Per germline, CDR1 LGHNA and CDR2 YSLEER. The V and J ends lost 8 bases and 6 bases respectively, with 13 bases between them. The CDR3 spans 13 residues. The CDR3 sequence is CASGQRVYEKLFF. CDR3 DNA: TGCGCCAGCGGTCAGCGGGTTTATGAAAAACTGTTTTTT.

This clonotype occurred a few times. J is TRBJ1-6 and V is TRBV4-3, with a weak D call TRBD1 (5 bases). The CDR3 spans 15 residues. The germline CDR1 and CDR2 sequences are LGHNA and YSLEER. Trimming stripped 1 base from V and 8 bases from J, with 12 bases between. CDR3 in DNA: TGCGCCAGCAGCCAAGTGGCCGGGGGGGATTCACCCCTCCACTTT. Its protein is CASSQVAGGDSPLHF.

The rearrangement joins TRBV27 to TRBJ1-6; D unclear. CDR3 length: 12 residues. The germline gives CDR1 MNHEY, CDR2 SMNVEV (reference sequence). V gave up 5 bases and J gave up 8 bases, with 7 bases separating them. The CDR3 DNA follows: TGTGCCAGCAGTACCGGGCATTCACCCCTCCACTTT. This gives the protein CASSTGHSPLHF.